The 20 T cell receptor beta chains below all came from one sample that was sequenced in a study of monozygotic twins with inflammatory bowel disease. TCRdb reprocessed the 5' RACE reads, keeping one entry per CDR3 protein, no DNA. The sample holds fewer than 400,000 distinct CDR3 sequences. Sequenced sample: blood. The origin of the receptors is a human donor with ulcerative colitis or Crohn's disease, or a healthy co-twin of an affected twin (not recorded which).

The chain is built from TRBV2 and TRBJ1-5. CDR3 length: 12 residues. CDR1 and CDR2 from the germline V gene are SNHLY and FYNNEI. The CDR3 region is CASGGSSQPQHF.

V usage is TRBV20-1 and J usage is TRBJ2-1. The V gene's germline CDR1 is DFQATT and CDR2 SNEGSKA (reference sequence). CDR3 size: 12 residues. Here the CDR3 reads CSVKGFYNEQFF.

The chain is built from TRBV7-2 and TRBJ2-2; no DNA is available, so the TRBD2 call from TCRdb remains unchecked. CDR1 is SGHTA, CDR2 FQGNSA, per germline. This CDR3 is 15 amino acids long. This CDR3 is CASSLVLAGSGELFF.

CDR3 region: CASSLLSGERETQYF. The chain uses TRBV27 and TRBJ2-5; TCRdb picks TRBD1, but there is no DNA to check that call. This CDR3 comprises 15 residues. Germline lookup yields CDR1 MNHEY and CDR2 SMNVEV (reference sequence).

CDR3 amino acids: CASRGDSSYEQFF. J is TRBJ2-1 and V is TRBV7-2; TCRdb outputs TRBD1, but without DNA this stays unchecked. This CDR3 has 13 residues. In germline, CDR1 is SGHTA, CDR2 FQGNSA. The full variable domain, rest sourced from reference TRBV7-2 and TRBJ2-1, is GAGVSQSPSNKVTEKGKDVELRCDPISGHTALYWYRQSLGQGLEFLIYFQGNSAPDKSGLPSDRFSAERTGGSVSTLTIQRTQQEDSAVYLCASRGDSSYEQFFGPGTRLTVL.

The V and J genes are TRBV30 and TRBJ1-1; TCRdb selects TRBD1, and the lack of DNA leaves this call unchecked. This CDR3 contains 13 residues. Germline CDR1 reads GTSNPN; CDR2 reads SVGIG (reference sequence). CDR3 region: CAWSYTGATEAFF.

The CDR3 loop is CASSQEWFGRGEQFF. The chain carries TRBV14 and TRBJ2-1; absent DNA, TCRdb's TRBD1 call cannot be checked. This CDR3 comprises 15 residues. Germline V gene data show CDR1 as SGHDN and CDR2 as FVKESK.

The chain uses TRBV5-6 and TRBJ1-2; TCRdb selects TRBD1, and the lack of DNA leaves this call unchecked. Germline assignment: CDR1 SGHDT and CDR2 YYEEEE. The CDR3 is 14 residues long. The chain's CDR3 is CASSLLQGLYGYTF.

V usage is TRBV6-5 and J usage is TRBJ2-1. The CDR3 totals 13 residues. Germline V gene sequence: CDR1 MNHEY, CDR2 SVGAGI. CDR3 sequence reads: CASRVQEYNEQFF.

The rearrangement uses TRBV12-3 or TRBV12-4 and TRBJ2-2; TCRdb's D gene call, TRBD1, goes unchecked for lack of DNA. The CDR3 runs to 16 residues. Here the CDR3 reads CASTLGGGPGTGELFF.

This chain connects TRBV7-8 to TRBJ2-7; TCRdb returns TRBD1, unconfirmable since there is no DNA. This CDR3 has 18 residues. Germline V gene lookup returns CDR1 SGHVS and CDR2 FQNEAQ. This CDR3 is CASSLGYPTGTYSYEQYF.

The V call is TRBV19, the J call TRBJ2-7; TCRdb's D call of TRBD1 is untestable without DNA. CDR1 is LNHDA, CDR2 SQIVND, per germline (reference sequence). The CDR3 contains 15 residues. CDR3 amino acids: CASRISGRGTYEQYF.

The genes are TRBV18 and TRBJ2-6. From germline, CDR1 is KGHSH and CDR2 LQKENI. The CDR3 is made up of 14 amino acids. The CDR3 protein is CASSPPTGANVLTF.

The chain's CDR3 is CASRSAATGGLNIQYF. The chain links TRBV6-1 to TRBJ2-4; the D call of TRBD1 rests on TCRdb alone, since no DNA is present to check it. The CDR3 is 16 amino acids. The germline V gene has CDR1 MNHNS and CDR2 SASEGT.

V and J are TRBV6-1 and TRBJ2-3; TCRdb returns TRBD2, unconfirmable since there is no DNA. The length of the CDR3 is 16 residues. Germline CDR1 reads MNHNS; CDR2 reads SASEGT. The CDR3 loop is CASSPGTSGRSDTQYF.

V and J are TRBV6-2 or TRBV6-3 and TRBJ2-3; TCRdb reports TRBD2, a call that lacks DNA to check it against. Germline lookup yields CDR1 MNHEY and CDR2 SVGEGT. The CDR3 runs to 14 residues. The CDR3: CASVLSGGTYTQYF.

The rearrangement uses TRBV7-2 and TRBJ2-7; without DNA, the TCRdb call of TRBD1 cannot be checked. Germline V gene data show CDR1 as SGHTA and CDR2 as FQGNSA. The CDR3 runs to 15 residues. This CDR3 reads CASSFGGPGSYEQYF.

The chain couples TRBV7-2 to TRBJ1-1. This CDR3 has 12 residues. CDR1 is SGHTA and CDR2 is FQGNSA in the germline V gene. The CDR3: CASSWRGTEAFF.

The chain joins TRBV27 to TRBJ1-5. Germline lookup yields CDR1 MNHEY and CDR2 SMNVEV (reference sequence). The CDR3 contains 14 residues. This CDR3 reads CASMRVSGNQPQHF.

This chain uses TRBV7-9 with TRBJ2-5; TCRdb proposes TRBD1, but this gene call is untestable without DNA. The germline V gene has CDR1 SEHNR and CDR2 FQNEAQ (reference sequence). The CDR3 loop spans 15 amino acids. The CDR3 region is CASSPPSSGLETQYF.